Given below is one T cell receptor (beta chain) in context. The target antigen is unknown. This entry comes from a study of graft-versus-host responses after intestinal transplantation. Study summary: Once they had received anti-thymocyte globulin induction, all recipients took tacrolimus and steroids for around three years.

Overall study findings and caveats: Early HvG declines after transplant were associated with peak circulating GvH clone levels. GvH clones were identified in recipient marrow, with some first appearing in ileum or blood.

The protocol was immunoSEQ multiplex PCR, while the TCRdb copy is restricted to in-frame clones and leaves out a portion. The table includes tens of thousands of clones, around 94% detected once. The input for sequencing was PBMCs, taken 16 days after intestinal transplant. This clonotype originated in a human patient who received an intestinal transplant, so some T cells may come from the graft donor.

In DNA form, the CDR3 reads TGTGCCTGGAAAGGGGTGGTCTCCTACGAGCAGTACTTC. Amino acid sequence: CAWKGVVSYEQYF. The chain is built from TRBV30 and TRBJ2-7, with D perhaps matching TRBD1 (5 bases). The CDR3 contains 13 residues. Germline V lookup: CDR1 GTSNPN, CDR2 SVGIG (reference sequence). V lost 4 bases and J lost 0, with 10 bases in between.